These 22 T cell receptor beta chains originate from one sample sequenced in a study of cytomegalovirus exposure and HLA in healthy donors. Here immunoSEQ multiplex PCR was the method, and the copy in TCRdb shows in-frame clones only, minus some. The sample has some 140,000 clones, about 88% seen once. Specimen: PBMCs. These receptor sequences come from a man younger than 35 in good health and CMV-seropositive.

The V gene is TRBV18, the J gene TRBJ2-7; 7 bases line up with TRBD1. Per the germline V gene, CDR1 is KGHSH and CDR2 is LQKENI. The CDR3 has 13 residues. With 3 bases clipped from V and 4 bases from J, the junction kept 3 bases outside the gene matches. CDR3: CASSPPQGYEQYF. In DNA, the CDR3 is TGTGCCAGCTCACCGCCACAGGGGTACGAGCAGTACTTC.

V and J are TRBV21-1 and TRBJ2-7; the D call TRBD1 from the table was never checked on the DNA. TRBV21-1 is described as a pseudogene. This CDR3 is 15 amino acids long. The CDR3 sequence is CASSPLGTGGYEQYF. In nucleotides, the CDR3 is TGTGCCAGCAGCCCTCTCGGGACAGGGGGCTACGAGCAGTACTTC.

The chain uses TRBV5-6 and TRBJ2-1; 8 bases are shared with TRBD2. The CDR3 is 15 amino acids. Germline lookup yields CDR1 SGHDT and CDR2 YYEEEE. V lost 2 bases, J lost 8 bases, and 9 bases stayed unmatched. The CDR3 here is CASSLVGLASDEQFF. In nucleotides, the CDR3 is TGTGCCAGCAGCTTAGTCGGACTAGCTTCCGATGAGCAGTTCTTC.

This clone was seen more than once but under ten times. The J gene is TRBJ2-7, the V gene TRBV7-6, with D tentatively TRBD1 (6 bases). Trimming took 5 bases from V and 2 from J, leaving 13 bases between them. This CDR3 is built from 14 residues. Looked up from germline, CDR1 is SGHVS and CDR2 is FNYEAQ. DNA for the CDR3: TGTGCCAGCAGCCCGTTGACAGGTACCTACGAGCAGTACTTC. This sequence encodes CASSPLTGTYEQYF.

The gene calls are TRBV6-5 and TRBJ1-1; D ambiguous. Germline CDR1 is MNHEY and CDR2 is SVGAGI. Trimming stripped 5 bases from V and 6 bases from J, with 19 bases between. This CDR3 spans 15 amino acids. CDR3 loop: CASSPRWTGSAEAFF. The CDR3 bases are TGTGCCAGCAGTCCTCGGTGGACCGGGAGCGCTGAAGCTTTCTTT.

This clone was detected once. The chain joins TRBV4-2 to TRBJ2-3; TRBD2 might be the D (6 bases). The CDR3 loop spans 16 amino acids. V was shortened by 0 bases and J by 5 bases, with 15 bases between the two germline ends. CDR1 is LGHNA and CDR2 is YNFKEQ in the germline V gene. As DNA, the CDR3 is TGTGCCAGCAGCCAAGAACTAGCAGGGAACCAAGATACGCAGTATTTT. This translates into CASSQELAGNQDTQYF.

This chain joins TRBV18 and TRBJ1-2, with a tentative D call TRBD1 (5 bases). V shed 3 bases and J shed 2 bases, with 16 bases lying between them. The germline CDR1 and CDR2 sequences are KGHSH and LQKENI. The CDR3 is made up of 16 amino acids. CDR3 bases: TGTGCCAGCTCACCTGACACAGGACACCAAAACTATGGCTACACCTTC. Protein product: CASSPDTGHQNYGYTF.

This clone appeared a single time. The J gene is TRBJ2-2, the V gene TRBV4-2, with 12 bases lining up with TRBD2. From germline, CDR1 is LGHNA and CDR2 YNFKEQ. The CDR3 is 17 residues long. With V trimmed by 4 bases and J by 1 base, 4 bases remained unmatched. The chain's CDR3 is CASSLASGRENTGELFF. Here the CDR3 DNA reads TGTGCCAGCAGCCTGGCTAGCGGGAGGGAGAACACCGGGGAGCTGTTTTTT.

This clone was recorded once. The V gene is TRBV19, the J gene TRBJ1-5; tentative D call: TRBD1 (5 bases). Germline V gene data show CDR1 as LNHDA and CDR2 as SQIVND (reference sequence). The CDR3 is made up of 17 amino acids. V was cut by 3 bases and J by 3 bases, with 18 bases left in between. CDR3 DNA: TGTGCCAGTAGTATTAAACCCAGGGCAGCGCTCAATCAGCCCCAGCATTTT. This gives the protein CASSIKPRAALNQPQHF.

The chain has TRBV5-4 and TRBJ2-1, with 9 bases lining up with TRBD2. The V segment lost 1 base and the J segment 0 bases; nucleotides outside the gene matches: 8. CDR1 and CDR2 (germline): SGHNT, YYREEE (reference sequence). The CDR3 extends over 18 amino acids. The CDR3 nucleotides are TGTGCCAGCAGCTTGTCGCTAGCGGGACCAACCTCCTACAATGAGCAGTTCTTC. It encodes CASSLSLAGPTSYNEQFF. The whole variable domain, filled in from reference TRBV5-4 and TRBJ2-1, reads ETGVTQSPTHLIKTRGQQVTLRCSSQSGHNTVSWYQQALGQGPQFIFQYYREEENGRGNFPPRFSGLQFPNYSSELNVNALELDDSALYLCASSLSLAGPTSYNEQFFGPGTRLTVL.

Here the CDR3 reads CASSRGNRGTSYEQYF. The CDR3 bases are TGTGCCAGCAGCAGGGGCAACAGGGGTACTTCCTACGAGCAGTACTTC. The J gene is TRBJ2-7, the V gene TRBV7-2; TRBD1 matches 7 bases. The V segment lost 5 bases and the J segment 1 base; nucleotides outside the gene matches: 11. CDR3 length: 16 amino acids. Per the germline V gene, CDR1 is SGHTA and CDR2 is FQGNSA. The whole variable domain, remainder taken from reference TRBV7-2 and TRBJ2-7, is GAGVSQSPSNKVTEKGKDVELRCDPISGHTALYWYRQSLGQGLEFLIYFQGNSAPDKSGLPSDRFSAERTGGSVSTLTIQRTQQEDSAVYLCASSRGNRGTSYEQYFGPGTRLTVT.

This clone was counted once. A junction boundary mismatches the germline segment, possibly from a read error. The CDR3 DNA reads as TGTGCCAGCAGCTCCGGGACTAGCGGGGCCCCGCGCCAAGAAACCCAGTACTTC. It specifies CASSSGTSGAPRQETQYF. The chain couples TRBV9 to TRBJ2-5; TRBD2 matches at 13 bases. CDR1 and CDR2 (germline): SGDLS, YYNGEE. The CDR3 has 18 residues.

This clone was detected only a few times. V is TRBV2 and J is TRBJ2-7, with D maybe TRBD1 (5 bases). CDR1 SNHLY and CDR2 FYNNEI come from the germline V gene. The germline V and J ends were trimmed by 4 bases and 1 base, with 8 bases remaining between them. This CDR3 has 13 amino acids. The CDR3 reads CASSASGSYEQYF. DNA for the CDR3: TGTGCCAGCAGTGCCTCAGGGTCCTACGAGCAGTACTTC.

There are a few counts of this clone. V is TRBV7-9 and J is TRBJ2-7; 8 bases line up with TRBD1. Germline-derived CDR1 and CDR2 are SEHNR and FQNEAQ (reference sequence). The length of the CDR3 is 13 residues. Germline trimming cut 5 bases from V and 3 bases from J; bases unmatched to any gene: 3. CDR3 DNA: TGTGCCAGCAGCATTGGACAGGGCTACGAGCAGTACTTC. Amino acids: CASSIGQGYEQYF.

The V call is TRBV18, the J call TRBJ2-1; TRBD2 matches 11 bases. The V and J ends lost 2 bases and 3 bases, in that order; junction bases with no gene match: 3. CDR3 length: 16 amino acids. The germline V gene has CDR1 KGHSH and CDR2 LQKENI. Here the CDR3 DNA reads TGTGCCAGCTCACCAGGAACTAGCGGGGGCTACAATGAGCAGTTCTTC. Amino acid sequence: CASSPGTSGGYNEQFF.

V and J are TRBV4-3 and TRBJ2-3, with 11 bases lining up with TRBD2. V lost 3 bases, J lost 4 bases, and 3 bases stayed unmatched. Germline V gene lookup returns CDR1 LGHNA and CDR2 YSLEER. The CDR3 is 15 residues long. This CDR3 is CASSHASGRSDTQYF. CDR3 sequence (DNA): TGCGCCAGCAGCCACGCTAGCGGGAGGTCAGATACGCAGTATTTT.

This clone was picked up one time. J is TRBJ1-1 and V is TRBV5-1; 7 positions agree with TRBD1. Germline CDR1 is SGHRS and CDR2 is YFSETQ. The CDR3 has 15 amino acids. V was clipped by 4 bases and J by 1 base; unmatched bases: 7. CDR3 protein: CASSLGQVKNTEAFF. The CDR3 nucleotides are TGCGCCAGCAGCCTTGGACAGGTCAAGAACACTGAAGCTTTCTTT.

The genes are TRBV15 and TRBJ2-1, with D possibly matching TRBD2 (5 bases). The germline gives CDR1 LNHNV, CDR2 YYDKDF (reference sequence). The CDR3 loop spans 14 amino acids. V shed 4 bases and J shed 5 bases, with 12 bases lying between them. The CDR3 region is CATSIPDGDNEQFF. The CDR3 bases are TGTGCCACCAGCATACCCGACGGGGACAATGAGCAGTTCTTC.

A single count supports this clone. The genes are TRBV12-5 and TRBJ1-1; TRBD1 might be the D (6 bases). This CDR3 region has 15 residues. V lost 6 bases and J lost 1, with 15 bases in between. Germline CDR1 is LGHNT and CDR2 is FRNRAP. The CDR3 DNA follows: TGTGCTAGTGGCCTTGAACCCAGGGGGAACACTGAAGCTTTCTTT. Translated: CASGLEPRGNTEAFF.

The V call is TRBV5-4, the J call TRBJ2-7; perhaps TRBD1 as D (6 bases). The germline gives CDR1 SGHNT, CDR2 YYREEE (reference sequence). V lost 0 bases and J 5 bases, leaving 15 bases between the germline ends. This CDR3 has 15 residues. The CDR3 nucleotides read TGTGCCAGCAGCTTGGTGGGGGCGCGGAACCACGAGCAGTACTTC. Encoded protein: CASSLVGARNHEQYF.

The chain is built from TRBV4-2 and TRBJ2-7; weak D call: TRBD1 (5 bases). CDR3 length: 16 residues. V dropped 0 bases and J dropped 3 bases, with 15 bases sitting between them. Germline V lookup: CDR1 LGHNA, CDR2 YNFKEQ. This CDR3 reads CASSQEENRLVYEQYF. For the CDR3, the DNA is TGTGCCAGCAGCCAAGAGGAGAACAGGCTCGTCTACGAGCAGTACTTC.

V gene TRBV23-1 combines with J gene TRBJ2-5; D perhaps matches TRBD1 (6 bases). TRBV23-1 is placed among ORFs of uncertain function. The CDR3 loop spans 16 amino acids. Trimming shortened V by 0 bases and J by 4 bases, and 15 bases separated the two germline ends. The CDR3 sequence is CASSQSGDTSAETQYF. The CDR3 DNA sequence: TGCGCCAGCAGTCAATCGGGGGACACAAGCGCAGAGACCCAGTACTTC.